The rows below give T cell receptor beta chains drawn from one sample of a study of T-cell reconstitution after alpha-beta-depleted transplantation in children. MiXCR was run by TCRdb on the PCR reads, yielding one entry per CDR3 protein. Among roughly 98,000 distinct CDR3 sequences listed, roughly 15% were seen once. The source was PBMCs, mostly from graft donor cells, collected 180 days after TCRalphabeta/CD19-depleted stem cell transplant. These receptors all come from a male patient aged 2 to 10 who had a stem cell transplant for acute lymphoblastic leukemia, so the T cells may come from the graft donor. CDR3s include the opening cysteine and the closing phenylalanine or tryptophan. D genes are given only for firm matches. Some rows mark clone size as missing; the rest say once, few, many or name a class of expanded clone.

TRBJ1-5 | NA | TRBD1 | TRBV2 | CASTLGQVAQPQHF | TGTGCCAGCACCCTAGGACAGGTCGCTCAGCCCCAGCATTTT
TRBJ2-5 | many | TRBD1 | TRBV12-3/TRBV12-4 | CASGGTGGRETQYF | TGTGCCAGCGGGGGGACAGGGGGCCGAGAGACCCAGTACTTC
TRBJ2-3 | medium-sized | TRBD1 | TRBV27 | CASGTPRTGSPDTQYF | TGTGCCAGCGGAACCCCGAGGACAGGGAGCCCAGATACGCAGTATTTT
TRBJ2-1 | NA | TRBD1 | TRBV29-1 | CSVDGQGASYNEQFF | TGCAGCGTTGATGGGCAGGGGGCCTCCTACAATGAGCAGTTCTTC
TRBJ1-1 | NA | NA | TRBV12-3/TRBV12-4 | CASSTTGRTEAFF | TGTGCCAGCAGTACTACAGGGAGGACTGAAGCTTTCTTT
TRBJ1-2 | NA | TRBD1 | TRBV19 | CASSGTGVYGYTF | TGTGCCAGTAGTGGAACAGGGGTCTATGGCTACACCTTC
TRBJ2-1 | many | NA | TRBV10-3 | CATSEGAISYNEQFF | TGTGCCACCTCGGAGGGGGCGATTTCCTACAATGAGCAGTTCTTC
TRBJ1-1 | few | NA | TRBV5-1 | CASSLRGWDTEAFF | TGCGCCAGCAGCTTGAGGGGGTGGGACACTGAAGCTTTCTTT
TRBJ2-1 | many | NA | TRBV29-1 | CSVWDRGTAFF | TGCAGCGTTTGGGACCGGGGAACGGCGTTCTTC
TRBJ1-2 | few | NA | TRBV30 | CAWSVEKRGYTF | TGTGCCTGGAGTGTAGAAAAGCGCGGCTACACCTTC
TRBJ2-2 | few | NA | TRBV3-1 | CASSLQGPGELFF | TGTGCCAGCAGCCTACAGGGACCCGGGGAGCTGTTTTTT
TRBJ2-2 | NA | NA | TRBV7-9 | CASSLGGNRAHTGELFF | TGTGCCAGCAGCTTAGGAGGCAACAGGGCCCACACCGGGGAGCTGTTTTTT
TRBJ1-2 | many | TRBD1 | TRBV29-1 | CSVGTGEYGYTF | TGCAGCGTTGGGACAGGAGAGTATGGCTACACCTTC
TRBJ2-7 | few | NA | TRBV20-1 | CSATSPTGLSYEQYF | TGCAGTGCTACCTCTCCGACGGGCCTCTCCTACGAGCAGTACTTC
TRBJ2-1 | few | TRBD2 | TRBV12-3/TRBV12-4 | CASSPWTSGLSNEQFF | TGTGCCAGCAGTCCATGGACTAGCGGGCTAAGCAATGAGCAGTTCTTC